One sample yielded the 5 T cell receptor beta chains listed below, sequenced in a study of cytomegalovirus exposure and HLA in healthy donors. Use of 60 Vbeta and 13 Jbeta primers characterized the PCR. Repertoires were generated with immunoSEQ multiplex PCR, while TCRdb's copy carries only in-frame clones and drops some. The sample features approximately 140,000 clones, with 2% to 3% in its top ten. Sequencing was done on a sample of PBMCs. The source of these receptors is a man aged 35-49 years in good health and CMV-seronegative.

The CDR3 nucleotides are TGTGCCAGCAGTTACGGCGGCGGGGGAAGAGAGACCCAGTACTTC. It is translated as CASSYGGGGRETQYF. The rearrangement uses TRBV6-5 and TRBJ2-5, with 7 bases fitting TRBD2. Germline CDR1 is MNHEY and CDR2 is SVGAGI. The ends lost 2 bases at V and 4 bases at J; junction bases unmatched: 7. CDR3 length equals 15 residues.

J is TRBJ1-3 and V is TRBV6-1; D not resolved. Germline CDR1 MNHNS, CDR2 SASEGT. V was trimmed by 7 bases and J by 0 bases, leaving 13 bases between them. CDR3 length: 15 amino acids. The CDR3 sequence is CASILNPTSGNTIYF. CDR3 DNA sequence: TGTGCCAGCATCCTCAACCCTACCTCTGGAAACACCATATATTTT.

The V call is TRBV7-9, the J call TRBJ1-4; TRBD1 matches at 8 bases. Germline CDR1 and CDR2: SEHNR and FQNEAQ (reference sequence). This CDR3 is 16 amino acids long. V was clipped by 4 bases and J by 4 bases; unmatched bases: 8. The CDR3, as DNA: TGTGCCAGCAGCTCACAAAGACAGGGGATTAATGAAAAACTGTTTTTT. This encodes CASSSQRQGINEKLFF.

The rearrangement uses TRBV5-1 and TRBJ1-2; no clear D. The ends were cut back, 0 bases at V and 14 bases at J, with 11 bases in the middle. The germline V gene has CDR1 SGHRS and CDR2 YFSETQ. This CDR3 contains 11 residues. This chain's CDR3 is CASSLALDLTF. The CDR3 nucleotides read TGCGCCAGCAGCTTGGCCCTAGACTTAACCTTC.

This chain uses TRBV7-2 with TRBJ1-6, with 7 bases matching TRBD1. The trim removed 6 bases at V and 4 bases at J, leaving 9 bases unmatched. The CDR3 length is 16 residues. Per the germline V gene, CDR1 is SGHTA and CDR2 is FQGNSA. CDR3 region: CASRSTGAQYNSPLHF. CDR3 sequence (DNA): TGTGCCAGCAGGTCTACAGGGGCGCAGTATAATTCACCCCTCCACTTT.